Below, 10 T cell receptor beta chains from the same sample are listed, as sequenced in a study of identical twins (dated by TCRdb to about 2016). To prepare the library, 5' RACE was applied. The listed sequencing device is Illumina HiSeq 2000. TCRdb reprocessed the public reads (quality trimming at Q25 with fastp, clone calling with MiXCR) and kept in-frame beta chains. For every CDR3 protein sequence, its rows merge into one entry that carries the most common genes and DNA. Recorded for this sample are under 1 million distinct CDR3 sequences; more than 9% of them occurred a single time. Around 1.5% of the sample is held by the ten biggest clonotypes. A further study also used this sample, focusing on yellow fever vaccine responses in identical twins.

Sequenced material: PBMCs. The receptor source for this set is a woman between 18 and 29 years old in good health.

This clonotype was counted a few times. The chain links TRBV12-3 or TRBV12-4 to TRBJ2-2, with 10 positions matching TRBD1. V shed 6 bases and J 4 bases; nucleotides not matched to a gene: 14. CDR3 length: 18 residues. CDR3 nucleotide sequence: TGTGCCAGCAGCAACCGGGACAGGGGCACCCTGGGCACCGGGGAGCTGTTTTTT. This gives the protein CASSNRDRGTLGTGELFF.

CDR3 nucleotides: TGCGCCAGCAGCTCGACAGCCACACAACTCTACAATGAGCAGTTCTTC. Its protein is CASSSTATQLYNEQFF. The chain recombines TRBV5-1 with TRBJ2-1, with D perhaps TRBD1 (5 bases). Looked up from germline, CDR1 is SGHRS and CDR2 is YFSETQ. The CDR3 totals 16 residues. Trimming left V 3 bases short and J 3 bases short, with 16 bases between. Based on the CDR3 plus reference TRBV5-1 and TRBJ2-1, the full variable domain is KAGVTQTPRYLIKTRGQQVTLSCSPISGHRSVSWYQQTPGQGLQFLFEYFSETQRNKGNFPGRFSGRQFSNSRSEMNVSTLELGDSALYLCASSSTATQLYNEQFFGPGTRLTVL.

The chain carries TRBV20-1 and TRBJ2-7; TRBD1 or TRBD2 may be the D gene (5 bases each). Deletions cut 4 bases from V and 2 bases from J, with 12 bases between. The CDR3 extends over 13 amino acids. Germline V CDR1 and CDR2: DFQATT, SNEGSKA (reference sequence). CDR3 sequence: CSAKRGYTYEQYF. The CDR3 DNA reads TGCAGTGCTAAACGGGGCTATACCTACGAGCAGTACTTC.

The CDR3 sequence: CASSSKAYNQPQHF. The CDR3 DNA reads TGTGCCAGCAGCTCCAAGGCCTACAATCAGCCCCAGCATTTT. This chain connects TRBV5-6 to TRBJ1-5, with D hard to call. This CDR3 is 14 amino acids long. Trimming cost V 3 bases and J 3 bases, with 10 bases left between them. Germline CDR1 SGHDT, CDR2 YYEEEE. The whole variable domain, filled in from reference TRBV5-6 and TRBJ1-5, reads DAGVTQSPTHLIKTRGQQVTLRCSPKSGHDTVSWYQQALGQGPQFIFQYYEEEERQRGNFPDRFSGHQFPNYSSELNVNALLLGDSALYLCASSSKAYNQPQHFGDGTRLSIL.

In this sample, this clonotype turned up a few times. The chain joins TRBV20-1 to TRBJ2-3; 7 bases are shared with TRBD2. CDR3 length equals 17 residues. Germline V gene sequence: CDR1 DFQATT, CDR2 SNEGSKA (reference sequence). Trimming at V came to 3 bases and at J to 2 bases, leaving 14 bases not matched to a gene. The CDR3 sequence is CSARAREGGYTTDTQYF. The CDR3 DNA follows: TGCAGTGCTAGGGCTAGGGAGGGCGGGTATACCACAGATACGCAGTATTTT.

The chain is built from TRBV9 and TRBJ2-5; D unclear. The CDR3 length is 15 residues. Germline V gene sequence: CDR1 SGDLS, CDR2 YYNGEE. V lost 4 bases and J 3 bases, leaving 16 bases between the germline ends. The CDR3 is CASSSSIGLKETQYF. CDR3 nucleotide sequence: TGTGCCAGCAGCTCATCGATTGGGCTAAAAGAGACCCAGTACTTC.

This clonotype has ten or more counts. J is TRBJ2-1 and V is TRBV7-2; D is unresolved. The CDR3 has 14 residues. The ends were cut back, 0 bases at V and 4 bases at J, with 7 bases in the middle. The germline gives CDR1 SGHTA, CDR2 FQGNSA. CDR3 DNA sequence: TGTGCCAGCAGCTTAGCTTGGGAATACAATGAGCAGTTCTTC. Its translation: CASSLAWEYNEQFF.

Only a few counts were recorded for this clonotype. V and J are TRBV7-6 and TRBJ2-1; 7 nucleotides agree with TRBD2. The CDR3 sequence is 13 residues long. Trimming removed 8 bases from V and 7 bases from J; junction bases left unmatched: 8. Germline V lookup: CDR1 SGHVS, CDR2 FNYEAQ. The CDR3 DNA reads as TGTGCCAGCGCTGGCGGGGGACGAAATGAGCAGTTCTTC. This gives the protein CASAGGGRNEQFF.

Note on this clonotype: This may arise from a read error, as a much more abundant clone is one base away. J is TRBJ2-1 and V is TRBV24-1; D might be TRBD1 (6 bases). The CDR3 contains 14 residues. V lost 4 bases and J 5 bases, leaving 11 bases between the germline ends. Germline-derived CDR1 and CDR2 are KGHDR and SFDVKD. CDR3 in DNA: TGTGCCACCAGTGACCTACAGGGTGACAATGAGCAGTTCTTC. This sequence encodes CATSDLQGDNEQFF.

This clonotype has more than one count but fewer than ten. The chain recombines TRBV20-1 with TRBJ2-7; TRBD2 agrees at 9 bases. Per germline, CDR1 DFQATT and CDR2 SNEGSKA (reference sequence). The CDR3 consists of 13 residues. The trim removed 6 bases at V and 5 bases at J, leaving 8 bases unmatched. The CDR3, as DNA: TGCAGTGCGAGCGGGGGGATGTTAGACGAGCAGTACTTC. Translated: CSASGGMLDEQYF.